This TCR beta chain was recovered during a study of molecular identifiers for immune sequencing clone quantification. Study conclusions and caveats: Among 800,000 to 1,000,000 naive cells, as was reported, spiked Jurkat TCR RNA from one cell was detectable.

Details on this clonotype: Its antigen is as yet unknown.

Sorted cells numbering about 20,000 to 1,000,000, with 10%, 30% or 50% RNA, yielded the naive CD8 libraries. CD8+CD4-CCR7+CD45RA+ sorting gave the naive CD8 T cells. Germline V lookup: CDR1 SGHDN, CDR2 FVKESK. The CDR3 is made up of 14 amino acids. V trimming: 2 bases; J trimming: 5 bases; junction bases outside the gene matches: 3. Preparation of the bulk TCR libraries relied on previously described methods and listed TCR primers. TCRdb itself ran the PCR reads through MiXCR, one entry per CDR3 protein. The sample has 90,000 to 120,000 distinct CDR3 sequences; around a third are singletons. This chain joins TRBV14 and TRBJ2-5, with 9 bases matching TRBD1. This sequence was found in a human donor in good health. Some libraries in this study had Jurkat cell RNA spiked in. Sequences were obtained from naive CD8+ T cells from blood, with Jurkat cell RNA spiked in. The subset denotes: FACS-sorted CD8+CD4-CCR7+CD45RA+ naive T cells. In DNA form, the CDR3 reads TGTGCCAGCAGCCAAACAGGGGGCCAGGAGACCCAGTACTTC. As protein: CASSQTGGQETQYF. The full variable domain, in which reference TRBV14 and TRBJ2-5 provide the parts outside the CDR3, is EAGVTQFPSHSVIEKGQTVTLRCDPISGHDNLYWYRRVMGKEIKFLLHFVKESKQDESGMPNNRFLAERTGGTYSTLKVQPAELEDSGVYFCASSQTGGQETQYFGPGTRLLVL.